This T cell receptor beta chain was profiled in a study of blood T cell repertoires in COVID-19 (dated by TCRdb to 2019 to 2021). For context, the study as a whole: Samples from collaborators originated in the United States, Italy and Spain and spanned both the acute and convalescent phases of COVID-19. The sample metadata nearly always contained a de-identified subject ID, COVID-19 status, age in years and sex. HLA class I and class II types, where available, came from metadata supplied by the sample provider rather than from assay-based typing. The material from the prospective study consisted of cDNA or gDNA derived from T cells, B-cell-depleted T cells, or PBMCs. The samples were drawn from the first 160 participants of the ongoing ImmuneRACE study and from roughly 1,300 subjects provided by 6 global collaborators. Subjects who had been exposed to COVID-19, were actively infected with it, or had recovered from it provided the deeply sampled blood TCRbeta repertoires that made up the dataset. A freely available public database, intended as a resource for researchers studying the immune response to SARS-CoV-2, is where the repertoires were released. Summary of the overall study and its limitations: The amount of clinical and demographic metadata varied by source and participant and was provided uncurated.

Each collaborating institution followed its own protocols to collect whole blood in K2EDTA tubes. For TCRbeta analysis, collaborator samples were shipped as frozen whole blood, as isolated PBMCs, or as DNA extracted from either sample type. On this clone itself: The specificity of this receptor is unknown. No clone much larger than this one lies a single base away; base qualities are absent.

TCRbeta CDR3 regions were amplified from genomic DNA using the immunoSEQ Assay, a bias-controlled multiplex PCR. On the study's bioinformatics: Nucleated cell counts per sample were estimated from amplification of reference gene primers within the assay. To quantify the absolute abundance of each unique TCRbeta CDR3 rearrangement, sequence reads were collapsed and filtered. For each sample, productive Simpson clonality was calculated by taking the square root of Simpson's diversity index across productive rearrangements. In its TCRdb copy, this immuneACCESS table keeps in-frame sequences only and misses some clones. Where compared with another copy, unresolved V genes explain less than half of these, and the others have no known cause. V, J and clone size are those of that table, while D and trimming were read from the DNA. For this sample the table gives some 20,000 clones, of which approximately 90% were detected only once. Approximately 11% of the sample rests with the top ten.

CDR1 and CDR2, looked up from the germline V gene (reference sequence), are LNHDA and SQIVND. Trimming costs V 5 bases and J 1 base, and their ends lie 15 bases apart. The CDR3 runs 16 residues from the cysteine to the phenylalanine. CDR3 DNA is the only sequence kept; it has 48 bases, read in frame from the first base. This chain joins TRBV19 to TRBJ1-5; TRBD1 could be the D gene, as 6 bases match. This receptor was identified in a human donor in a cohort sampled during active COVID-19. Source material: peripheral blood. The CDR3 region: CASSELAQGSNQPQHF. The sequenced DNA: TGTGCCAGTAGTGAATTGGCCCAGGGGAGCAATCAGCCCCAGCATTTT.